This T cell receptor (beta chain) was sequenced in a study of CD8 T cells in ankylosing spondylitis. Regarding this clonotype: Antigen: not known.

TCRdb redid the calling of the 5' RACE reads with MiXCR, one entry per CDR3 protein. Seen here are 180,000 or so distinct CDR3 sequences, 11% observed once, and the top ten hold around 29%. Study-level findings and limits: A TCR beta motif of fewer than 10 highly homologous variants seemed to mark ankylosing spondylitis blood. Reactive arthritis synovial fluid and blood were previously reported to contain some motif variants.

The sample consisted of blood, either unsorted or a sorted T cell fraction (not recorded which). This TCR derives from a male donor with ankylosing spondylitis or in good health (not recorded which).

CDR3 sequence (DNA): TGTGCCAGCAGCTTAGCACATCTAGGTTGGCGGGGGGGCCCTGAGCAGTTCTTC. Translated, it gives CASSLAHLGWRGGPEQFF. The chain couples TRBV13 to TRBJ2-1; 9 bases align to TRBD2. V shed 1 base and J 9 bases; nucleotides not matched to a gene: 16. The germline V gene has CDR1 PRHDT and CDR2 FYEKMQ (reference sequence). This CDR3 is 18 amino acids long.